Detailed here is one T cell receptor (beta chain). The data stem from a study of blood T cell repertoires in COVID-19. As handled by the study authors: Reference gene primers were amplified, and this amplification served to estimate nucleated cell counts. Assay used: immunoSEQ multiplex PCR; TCRdb lists only in-frame clones, some missing. The D gene and trimming were derived from the DNA, and the V and J assignments and clone size from that table. Of roughly 46,000 clones listed, approximately 86% are singletons. The CDR3 totals 12 residues. Germline V CDR1 and CDR2: SGHTA, FQGNSA. V lost 3 bases and J 6 bases, leaving 7 bases between the germline ends. Each participant's cohort was designated according to participant-reported clinical history.

The sequenced sample consisted of PBMCs or T cells enriched from blood (not recorded which). The genes are TRBV7-2 and TRBJ2-3; no clear D gene. This clonotype originated in a woman in her forties or fifties who had recovered from COVID-19. The DNA of the CDR3 is TGTGCCAGCAGCTTTAATGAGGATACGCAGTATTTT. This translates into CASSFNEDTQYF.